Sequencing of this T cell receptor (beta chain) was carried out in a study of early T cells in non-severe SARS-CoV-2 infection. Molecules of cDNA were individually given unique molecular identifiers that were attached to them. TCRdb re-derived calls from the 5' RACE reads in MiXCR, one entry per CDR3 protein. The data contain some 42,000 distinct CDR3 sequences, roughly 6% of them singletons. This clonotype was seen at least ten times. The CDR3 runs 13 residues. Trimming pared 6 bases from V and 1 base from J, leaving 9 bases between. Germline CDR1 is KGHSH and CDR2 is LQKENI. The source of this sequence is an adult who was a healthcare worker with PCR-confirmed SARS-CoV-2 infection or an uninfected control (not recorded which). The chain joins TRBV18 to TRBJ1-1, with D uncertain. The starting material was whole blood, obtained at baseline. CDR3 in DNA: TGTGCCAGCTCGCCCTCCGGGAACACTGAAGCTTTCTTT. This sequence encodes CASSPSGNTEAFF.